These T cell receptor beta chains were read from a single sample in a study of blood T cell repertoires in COVID-19. Method: immunoSEQ multiplex PCR; TCRdb's copy keeps in-frame clones and lacks some. The sample carries about 98,000 clones, about 80% recorded once. Source material: peripheral blood. The receptor source for this set is a man between 65 and 80 years old with active or convalescent COVID-19. The CDR3 runs from the conserved cysteine through the conserved F or W. A D gene is named only where the DNA matches it firmly. Rows give clone size only sometimes, using once, few, many, or a class for an expanded clone.

j_call cdr3_length d_call clone_size v_call cdr3_nt cdr3_aa
TRBJ2-3 13 NA NA TRBV20-1 TGCAGTGCTAGTAAACTAGTTTCAGATACGCAGTATTTT CSASKLVSDTQYF
TRBJ2-5 14 TRBD2 few TRBV19 TGTGCCAGTAGCCCACTAGCGGGAGAAGAGACCCAGTACTTC CASSPLAGEETQYF
TRBJ2-5 16 TRBD2 NA TRBV10-3 TGTGCCATCAGTGAGTCGATAGCGGGGGGGCCCGGGACCCAGTACTTC CAISESIAGGPGTQYF
TRBJ2-4 13 NA NA TRBV11-2 TGTGCCAGCAGCGAGTCCGGGGTTAACATTCAGTACTTC CASSESGVNIQYF
TRBJ2-4 17 NA NA TRBV6-1 TGTGCCAGCAGTGAAGCCACCGGACGTAGCGGAGGAAACATTCAGTACTTC CASSEATGRSGGNIQYF
TRBJ1-6 13 NA NA TRBV6-5 TGTGCCAGCGGGGGGAGGGTAAATTCACCCCTCCACTTT CASGGRVNSPLHF
TRBJ1-6 15 NA NA TRBV3-1/TRBV3-2 TGTGCCAGCAGCCAAGCAGAGGGGGTGGGTTCACCCCTCCACTTT CASSQAEGVGSPLHF
TRBJ2-2 14 TRBD1 NA TRBV11-2 TGTGCCAGCAGCCGGGGGACAGGGGCCGGGGAGCTGTTTTTT CASSRGTGAGELFF
TRBJ2-7 13 NA NA TRBV10-1 TGCGCCAGCAGTAACGAGGTCCACTCGGAGCAGTACTTC CASSNEVHSEQYF
TRBJ2-3 18 TRBD1 NA TRBV15 TGTGCCACCAGCAGGGGACAGGGGGCCGGCCTCCGGGCAGATACGCAGTATTTT CATSRGQGAGLRADTQYF
TRBJ1-5 16 NA few TRBV19 TGTGCCAGTAGTAAGACAGCCGGTATACGCAATCAGCCCCAGCATTTT CASSKTAGIRNQPQHF
TRBJ1-1 13 NA NA TRBV5-1 TGCGCCAGCAGCGAGGGACAGAACACTGAAGCTTTCTTT CASSEGQNTEAFF
TRBJ1-1 14 TRBD1 NA TRBV19 TGTGCCAGTAGTATCCGGGGGGGACAGAAAGAAGCTTTCTTT CASSIRGGQKEAFF
TRBJ2-3 15 NA NA TRBV7-6 TGTGCCAGCAGCCAACTGACACACAGGGCTGATACGCAGTATTTT CASSQLTHRADTQYF
TRBJ2-3 13 NA NA TRBV29-1 TGCAGCGTTGCGGCGGGGGCTAGAGATACGCAGTATTTT CSVAAGARDTQYF
TRBJ1-1 16 TRBD1 NA TRBV2 TGTGCCAGCAGTACCACAGGGGCGGGAACCGGTACTGAAGCTTTCTTT CASSTTGAGTGTEAFF
TRBJ2-7 14 NA NA TRBV7-9 TGTGCCAGCAGCATGCTCGGGAACTCCTACGAGCAGTACTTC CASSMLGNSYEQYF
TRBJ2-6 16 NA NA TRBV7-6 TGTGCCAGCAGCTCACAGGCCAACTCTGGGGCCAACGTCCTGACTTTC CASSSQANSGANVLTF
TRBJ1-5 15 NA NA TRBV11-2 TGTGCCAGCAGCCTAGGGGCCGGAATCAATCAGCCCCAGCATTTT CASSLGAGINQPQHF
TRBJ2-5 12 NA NA TRBV7-2 TGTGCCAGCAGCTTAAACTGGGAGACCCAGTACTTC CASSLNWETQYF
TRBJ2-5 12 TRBD2 NA TRBV18 TGTGCCAGCTCACCAGGAAGCGGGGCGTTTAACTTC CASSPGSGAFNF
TRBJ1-2 13 NA few TRBV3-1/TRBV3-2 TGTGCCAGCAGCCAAGTTAGAACAGGCGGCTACACCTTC CASSQVRTGGYTF
TRBJ1-6 15 TRBD1 NA TRBV7-9 TGTGCCAGCAGCTCCGGGACAGGGATTAATTCACCCCTCCACTTT CASSSGTGINSPLHF
TRBJ2-5 12 NA NA TRBV11-2 TGTGCCAGCAGCTTAGGGGAGGAGACCCAGTACTTC CASSLGEETQYF
TRBJ2-5 12 NA few TRBV29-1 TGCAGCGTTGAACCCCAGGGGGAGACCCAGTACTTC CSVEPQGETQYF
TRBJ2-4 15 NA NA TRBV6-5 TGTGCCAGCAGGGACTCTCCCCCCCTCAAAAACATTCAGTACTTC CASRDSPPLKNIQYF
TRBJ1-5 15 TRBD1 once TRBV4-1 TGCGCCAGCAGCCAAGTTGGGACAGGTAATCAGCCCCAGCATTTT CASSQVGTGNQPQHF
TRBJ1-6 16 TRBD1 NA TRBV6-1 TGTGCCAGCAGTGCCGCGGGACAGGAATATAATTCACCCCTCCACTTT CASSAAGQEYNSPLHF
TRBJ2-3 15 TRBD2 NA TRBV19 TGTGCCAGTAGTATAGGAAGCGGGGGGGCAGATACGCAGTATTTT CASSIGSGGADTQYF
TRBJ1-1 16 NA NA TRBV5-1 TGCGCCAGCAGCTTGACACTCAGGGATATGAACACTGAAGCTTTCTTT CASSLTLRDMNTEAFF
TRBJ2-2 14 TRBD1 NA TRBV7-8 TGTGCCAGCAGCTCAGGACAGGGGACCGGGGAGCTGTTTTTT CASSSGQGTGELFF
TRBJ2-5 14 NA NA TRBV5-5 TGTGCCAGCAGCTTGGGACAGGCAGGGGAGACCCAGTACTTC CASSLGQAGETQYF
TRBJ2-3 16 TRBD1 NA TRBV5-1 TGCGCCAGCAGCACATCAACCGGGACAGAGGCCGATACGCAGTATTTT CASSTSTGTEADTQYF
TRBJ1-5 14 NA NA TRBV4-1 TGCGCCAGCAGCCAAGACCCGGGGAATCAGCCCCAGCATTTT CASSQDPGNQPQHF
TRBJ1-5 14 TRBD1 few TRBV18 TGTGCCAGCTCACCGGGACAGGGGGCGAAGCCCCAGCATTTT CASSPGQGAKPQHF
TRBJ2-5 13 NA NA TRBV2 TGTGCCAGTATGCGGAGGTCAGAAGAGACCCAGTACTTC CASMRRSEETQYF
TRBJ2-7 14 NA NA TRBV5-4 TGTGCCAGCAGCTCCACCGCTGAGGCCTACGAGCAGTACTTC CASSSTAEAYEQYF
TRBJ2-1 15 TRBD1 once TRBV7-2 TGTGCCAGCAGCAACAGGGGGCCTAGCCACAATGAGCAGTTCTTC CASSNRGPSHNEQFF
TRBJ2-1 15 TRBD1 NA TRBV5-1 TGCGCCAGCAGCAACCGGACAGGGGGTTCCAATGAGCAGTTCTTC CASSNRTGGSNEQFF
TRBJ2-2 16 NA NA TRBV15 TGTGCCACCAGCAGAGATCGTCAGACGAACACCGGGGAGCTGTTTTTT CATSRDRQTNTGELFF